The text below deals with one T cell receptor (beta chain). With V trimmed by 6 bases and J by 4 bases, 21 bases remained unmatched. CDR1 and CDR2 (germline): MNHNY, SVGAGI (reference sequence). The CDR3 is 20 residues long. MiXCR was run by TCRdb on the RACE reads, yielding one entry per CDR3 protein. The profile shows tens of thousands of distinct CDR3 sequences, approximately 29% of them singletons. Noted time point: patch test 1, 2 weeks after DPC sensitization. The treatment was: therapeutic diphenylcyclopropenone sensitization with weekly scalp DPC. This specimen belongs to a study of human T cells and chemical hapten exposure.

This chain connects TRBV6-6 to TRBJ2-2, with 9 bases lining up with TRBD2. This TCR was sampled from a man aged 40-49 years with alopecia areata. Some clones in this sample may be carry-over from other donors' samples. The sequencing here drew on whole blood, taken in connection with sensitization to the hapten diphenylcyclopropenone (DPC). The DNA for the CDR3 is TGTGCCAGCAGCCCCCGCAGTAGCGGGAGCCCGCGACGTGGCACCGGGGAGCTGTTTTTT. The encoded protein is CASSPRSSGSPRRGTGELFF.